This TCR beta chain was identified during a study of Ad26.COV2.S vaccination and SARS-CoV-2 variants. Study-level results: Spike-specific TCR breadth was greater after Ad26.COV2.S than placebo. Reports say spike-specific CD8+ and CD4+ T cell responses covered substantial breadth after vaccination.

The CDR3 contains 15 residues. Germline V gene data show CDR1 as MDHEN and CDR2 as SYDVKM. Sample treatment: some 20 received Ad26.COV2.S at low or high dose, single or two shots; roughly five received placebo; per-sample allocation not given. Collection of samples fell on day 63 after the first vaccine or placebo injection. Vaccine was an Ad26 vector expressing Wuhan-strain SARS-CoV-2 spike. Sequenced by immunoSEQ multiplex PCR; TCRdb stores in-frame clones only, minus some. The sample includes about 420,000 clones, 70% to 90% of them seen just once. Regarding this clone: Its antigen is currently unknown.

The specimen comprised peripheral blood, sampled in a trial of Ad26.COV2.S vaccine versus placebo. The V call is TRBV28, the J call TRBJ2-3; TRBD1 matches at 8 bases. This TCR was sampled from a person aged 18 to 65 who received the Ad26.COV2.S COVID-19 vaccine or a placebo. The CDR3 nucleotides read TGTGCGTACAGCCTCAGGGACAGGTCCACAGATACGCAGTATTTT. This gives the protein CAYSLRDRSTDTQYF.